These T cell receptor beta chains were read from a single sample in a study of siplizumab effects on memory and regulatory T cells. Measured with immunoSEQ multiplex PCR; TCRdb has only the in-frame clones, and not every one. The table lists about 100,000 clones, around 90% of them singletons. Input material: Tregs sorted from blood. The receptors come from a human donor in good health. CDR3s include the opening cysteine and the closing phenylalanine or tryptophan. Fields, in order: clone size, D gene, V gene, J gene, CDR3 protein, CDR3 DNA. D genes are given only for firm matches. Size is stated for part of the rows, as once, few or many counts, or as a class when the clone is expanded.

-	-	TRBV5-1	TRBJ1-1	CASGPGGTEAFF	TGCGCCAGCGGTCCGGGGGGCACTGAAGCTTTCTTT
-	-	TRBV11-2	TRBJ2-7	CASSRQFGPDYEQYF	TGTGCCAGCAGTAGACAATTCGGGCCAGACTACGAGCAGTACTTC
-	TRBD1	TRBV11-1	TRBJ2-7	CASSRTGPYEQYF	TGTGCCAGCAGCCGGACAGGGCCCTACGAGCAGTACTTC
-	-	TRBV14	TRBJ2-5	CASSQVQETQYF	TGTGCCAGCAGCCAAGTCCAAGAGACCCAGTACTTC
-	-	TRBV29-1	TRBJ1-2	CSVELVVYGYTF	TGCAGCGTTGAGTTGGTTGTTTATGGCTACACCTTC
-	-	TRBV5-1	TRBJ1-1	CASSLVGGGTEAFF	TGCGCCAGCAGCCTAGTTGGTGGGGGAACTGAAGCTTTCTTT
-	TRBD1	TRBV10-3	TRBJ2-7	CAISGDRGRPDEQYF	TGTGCCATCAGTGGAGACAGGGGGCGTCCGGACGAGCAGTACTTC
-	-	TRBV19	TRBJ2-3	CASTSGETDTQYF	TGTGCCAGTACCTCAGGGGAAACAGATACGCAGTATTTT
-	TRBD1	TRBV5-4	TRBJ2-7	CASSQTGVGEQYF	TGTGCCAGCAGCCAGACAGGGGTGGGTGAGCAGTACTTC
-	TRBD1	TRBV6-5	TRBJ1-2	CASRPTGGNYGYTF	TGTGCCAGCAGGCCGACAGGGGGTAACTATGGCTACACCTTC
-	-	TRBV9	TRBJ2-2	CASSPRSGTANTGELFF	TGTGCCAGCAGCCCCCGATCCGGGACCGCGAACACCGGGGAGCTGTTTTTT
-	-	TRBV19	TRBJ1-1	CASSTEGQGMGNTEAFF	TGTGCCAGTAGTACGGAAGGGCAGGGAATGGGGAACACTGAAGCTTTCTTT
-	TRBD2	TRBV7-9	TRBJ2-7	CASSHRAGGLPSYEQYF	TGTGCCAGCAGCCACCGAGCGGGAGGTCTCCCCTCCTACGAGCAGTACTTC
-	-	TRBV11-3	TRBJ2-1	CASSLQGYNEQFF	TGTGCCAGCAGCTTACAGGGATACAATGAGCAGTTCTTC
-	-	TRBV10-1	TRBJ1-1	CASSESGRHTEAFF	TGCGCCAGCAGTGAGTCCGGCAGACACACTGAAGCTTTCTTT
once	TRBD1	TRBV6-5	TRBJ2-7	CAISELDRGYEQYF	TGTGCCATCAGTGAGTTGGACAGGGGGTACGAGCAGTACTTC
-	TRBD2	TRBV27	TRBJ2-7	CASRVIAGDEQYF	TGTGCCAGCAGAGTTATAGCGGGAGACGAGCAGTACTTC
-	-	TRBV6-5	TRBJ2-5	CASSFYKLEYQETQYF	TGTGCCAGCAGTTTTTATAAACTAGAGTACCAAGAGACCCAGTACTTC
-	TRBD1	TRBV5-5	TRBJ1-4	CASSRTGGNEKLFF	TGTGCCAGCAGCAGGACAGGCGGGAATGAAAAACTGTTTTTT
-	-	TRBV12-2	TRBJ2-1	CASRSRDRGLNEQFF	TGTGCAAGTCGCTCCAGGGACAGGGGACTCAATGAGCAGTTCTTC
-	-	TRBV10-1	TRBJ2-5	CASSAGTVAEETQYF	TGCGCCAGCAGTGCAGGGACGGTAGCAGAGGAGACCCAGTACTTC
-	-	TRBV6-5	TRBJ2-1	CASSYGAANEQFF	TGTGCCAGCAGTTACGGGGCCGCCAATGAGCAGTTCTTC
-	-	TRBV6-1	TRBJ2-5	CASSDGQWDQETQYF	TGTGCCAGCAGTGATGGACAGTGGGACCAAGAGACCCAGTACTTC
medium-sized	-	TRBV4-2	TRBJ2-5	CASSQRTGDQETQYF	TGTGCCAGCAGCCAACGTACAGGTGACCAAGAGACCCAGTACTTC
-	TRBD2	TRBV5-1	TRBJ2-1	CASSLVLAGGPSEQFF	TGCGCCAGCAGCTTGGTCCTAGCGGGAGGGCCTTCTGAGCAGTTCTTC
-	-	TRBV5-4	TRBJ2-3	CASSFALRRYTQYF	TGTGCCAGCAGCTTTGCCCTAAGACGTTATACGCAGTATTTT
-	-	TRBV7-6	TRBJ2-1	CASSLYLNREISYNEQFF	TGTGCCAGCAGCCTCTACCTTAACCGGGAAATATCCTACAATGAGCAGTTCTTC
-	-	TRBV28	TRBJ2-7	CASSSSKNVAALSYEQYF	TGTGCCAGCAGCTCCAGTAAAAATGTAGCGGCCTTATCCTACGAGCAGTACTTC
-	-	TRBV7-9	TRBJ2-1	CASSTNDEQFF	TGTGCCAGCAGCACCAACGATGAGCAGTTCTTC
-	TRBD2	TRBV28	TRBJ2-7	CASSVAGEFVEQYF	TGTGCCAGCAGCGTAGCGGGAGAATTCGTCGAGCAGTACTTC
-	-	TRBV5-1	TRBJ2-5	CASSLDPTGETQYF	TGCGCCAGCAGCTTGGATCCCACAGGGGAGACCCAGTACTTC
-	TRBD2	TRBV10-3	TRBJ2-5	CATGETSALRAQYF	TGTGCCACGGGTGAGACTAGCGCCCTAAGGGCCCAGTACTTC
-	-	TRBV28	TRBJ2-7	CASRPGAAYEQYF	TGTGCCAGCAGACCAGGGGCAGCCTACGAGCAGTACTTC
-	-	TRBV2	TRBJ2-1	CASSVPPYNEQFF	TGTGCCAGCAGTGTCCCCCCCTACAATGAGCAGTTCTTC
-	-	TRBV5-4	TRBJ2-7	CASSLGPGTYKLEQYF	TGTGCCAGCAGCTTGGGACCCGGGACCTATAAACTCGAGCAGTACTTC
-	-	TRBV29-1	TRBJ1-1	CSVEDIAGLGTEAFF	TGCAGCGTTGAAGATATAGCAGGGTTGGGAACTGAAGCTTTCTTT
-	-	TRBV5-7	TRBJ1-5	CASSLAEGNQPQHF	TGTGCCAGCAGCTTGGCCGAAGGCAATCAGCCCCAGCATTTT
-	-	TRBV19	TRBJ2-1	CASSTAGILSYNEQFF	TGTGCCAGTAGTACCGCCGGGATCCTCTCCTACAATGAGCAGTTCTTC
-	TRBD2	TRBV11-2	TRBJ2-2	CASSVAGGELFF	TGTGCCAGCAGCGTAGCGGGCGGGGAGCTGTTTTTT
-	-	TRBV19	TRBJ1-5	CASSIKDNQPQHF	TGTGCCAGTAGTATTAAGGACAATCAGCCCCAGCATTTT
once	-	TRBV7-2	TRBJ2-3	CASTFKWADTQYF	TGTGCCAGCACCTTCAAGTGGGCGGATACGCAGTATTTT
-	TRBD2	TRBV6-1	TRBJ2-1	CASRRSSGHNEQFF	TGTGCCAGCAGACGATCTAGCGGCCACAATGAGCAGTTCTTC
-	-	TRBV6-5	TRBJ1-2	CATQANYGYTF	TGTGCCACCCAAGCTAACTATGGCTACACCTTC
once	TRBD2	TRBV5-1	TRBJ2-5	CASSLGPSGETQYF	TGCGCCAGCAGCTTGGGGCCTAGCGGCGAGACCCAGTACTTC
-	TRBD1	TRBV19	TRBJ1-5	CASLPGTGGHQPQHF	TGTGCCAGTCTTCCCGGGACAGGGGGCCATCAGCCCCAGCATTTT
-	TRBD2	TRBV30	TRBJ2-5	CARIAGARETQYF	TGTGCCAGAATAGCGGGAGCCCGGGAGACCCAGTACTTC
-	-	TRBV18	TRBJ2-3	CASSPATGSTDTQYF	TGTGCCAGCTCACCGGCAACCGGAAGCACAGATACGCAGTATTTT
-	TRBD2	TRBV5-1	TRBJ2-1	CASSLRLAGLYEQFF	TGCGCCAGCAGCTTAAGACTAGCGGGACTCTATGAGCAGTTCTTC
-	-	TRBV27	TRBJ2-7	CASSLAETSYEQYF	TGTGCCAGCAGCTTAGCGGAGACCTCCTACGAGCAGTACTTC
-	-	TRBV19	TRBJ2-1	CASSYPTYNEQFF	TGTGCCAGTAGTTATCCGACCTACAATGAGCAGTTCTTC
once	-	TRBV2	TRBJ1-5	CASSVQGIYSQPQHF	TGTGCCAGCAGCGTGCAGGGTATCTATAGTCAGCCCCAGCATTTT
-	TRBD2	TRBV19	TRBJ2-3	CASSRSGRWGTDTQYF	TGTGCCAGTAGTAGAAGCGGGAGATGGGGCACAGATACGCAGTATTTT
once	TRBD2	TRBV18	TRBJ2-5	CASSPFLAGEETQYF	TGTGCCAGCTCACCCTTCCTAGCGGGAGAGGAGACCCAGTACTTC
-	TRBD2	TRBV27	TRBJ2-5	CASSPRRLAGHETQYF	TGTGCCAGCAGTCCCCGCCGTCTAGCGGGACACGAGACCCAGTACTTC
-	-	TRBV10-2	TRBJ2-1	CASSGGSSYNEQFF	TGCGCCAGCAGTGGGGGGAGCTCCTACAATGAGCAGTTCTTC
once	-	TRBV7-9	TRBJ2-7	CASSLGQSSSYEQYF	TGTGCCAGCAGCTTAGGGCAGTCCAGCTCCTACGAGCAGTACTTC